This TCR beta chain was sequenced for a study of T cells in Graves' hyperthyroidism and ophthalmopathy. Overall study results and limits: Blood also showed most of the thyroid clonotypes that were expanded above 0.001.

Aged 18 to 65, the patients had hyperthyroidism that was newly diagnosed and had lasted under 2 months. Patients with uncontrolled infections, other autoimmune diseases, pregnancy or lactation were excluded. The PBMCs were taken from roughly 9.3 ml of fresh peripheral blood. Ten or more counts support this clonotype. Its antigen is not identified. TCR beta CDR3 regions were amplified from RNA. A first-round RT-PCR of the TCR CDR3 used the HTBI primer set. Using its own MiXCR run on the multiplex PCR reads, TCRdb lists one record per CDR3 protein. Found here are a few hundred thousand distinct CDR3 sequences, about 15% of them singletons; the top ten hold 13%. The receptor's source is a woman between 40 and 50 years old with Graves' hyperthyroidism that later progressed to Graves' ophthalmopathy. Source material: blood.

The CDR3 is CASSSSGQPGNTIYF. The CDR3, as DNA: TGCGCCAGCAGTTCCTCCGGACAGCCCGGAAACACCATATATTTT. V is TRBV5-1 and J is TRBJ1-3, with D perhaps matching TRBD1 (6 bases). V lost 5 bases and J 4 bases, leaving 16 bases between the germline ends. The CDR3 totals 15 residues. Per the germline V gene, CDR1 is SGHRS and CDR2 is YFSETQ. The complete variable domain, with remaining parts taken from reference TRBV5-1 and TRBJ1-3, reads KAGVTQTPRYLIKTRGQQVTLSCSPISGHRSVSWYQQTPGQGLQFLFEYFSETQRNKGNFPGRFSGRQFSNSRSEMNVSTLELGDSALYLCASSSSGQPGNTIYFGEGSWLTVV.